Each of the 18 T cell receptor beta chains below was sequenced from the same sample in a study of blood T cell repertoires in COVID-19. The repertoire was sequenced with immunoSEQ multiplex PCR; TCRdb's copy has only in-frame clones and lacks some. The sample lists about 99,000 clones, over 65% seen once, with 20% to 30% in the top ten. The sample was peripheral blood. Source of these receptors: a man in his 60s with acute or convalescent COVID-19.

The V call is TRBV5-1, the J call TRBJ1-1, with D tentatively TRBD1 (5 bases). Germline V gene data show CDR1 as SGHRS and CDR2 as YFSETQ. V shed 4 bases and J shed 8 bases, with 18 bases lying between them. The CDR3 extends over 14 amino acids. CDR3 in DNA: TGCGCCAGCAGCCAGATAAATGACAGTGGGGAAGCTTTCTTT. This translates into CASSQINDSGEAFF.

The V call is TRBV18, the J call TRBJ2-1; 8 bases map to TRBD1. J was trimmed by 6 bases and V by 4 bases; bases with no gene match: 2. Germline assignment: CDR1 KGHSH and CDR2 LQKENI. The CDR3 loop spans 13 amino acids. CDR3: CASSQDRVNEQFF. The DNA for the CDR3 is TGTGCCAGCTCACAGGACAGGGTCAATGAGCAGTTCTTC.

The chain uses TRBV10-2 and TRBJ1-1; 7 nucleotides match TRBD1. The germline CDR1 and CDR2 sequences are WSHSY and SAAADI. This CDR3 comprises 16 residues. Losses at the gene ends were 7 bases for V and 3 bases for J; bases not matched to a gene: 14. This CDR3 reads CASISAPVTGDTEAFF. In DNA, the CDR3 is TGCGCCAGCATAAGCGCACCCGTAACAGGGGACACTGAAGCTTTCTTT.

The J gene is TRBJ1-6, the V gene TRBV5-1; 7 nucleotides match TRBD1. V dropped 0 bases and J dropped 10; count of bases not matched to a gene: 4. The CDR3 is 14 amino acids. Germline V gene data show CDR1 as SGHRS and CDR2 as YFSETQ. Here the CDR3 DNA reads TGCGCCAGCAGCTTGGGGGTGGACAGGTCACCCCTCCACTTT. This encodes CASSLGVDRSPLHF.

This chain uses TRBV6-2 or TRBV6-3 with TRBJ1-6; no reliable D call. The CDR3 spans 17 residues. CDR1 is MNHEY and CDR2 is SVGEGT in the germline V gene. V was pared by 0 bases and J by 3 bases, with 12 bases between. The DNA for the CDR3 is TGTGCCAGCAGTTACTCTGCTATGAGGAGCTATAATTCACCCCTCCACTTT. The encoded protein is CASSYSAMRSYNSPLHF.

J is TRBJ2-3 and V is TRBV3-1 (or the pseudogene TRBV3-2), with 10 bases that match TRBD2. Germline lookup yields CDR1 LGHDT and CDR2 YNNKEL (reference sequence). Losses at the gene ends were 4 bases for V and 5 bases for J; bases not matched to a gene: 6. The CDR3 has 15 residues. CDR3 bases: TGTGCCAGCAGCCGCGCACTAGCGGGAAGAGATACGCAGTATTTT. The encoded protein is CASSRALAGRDTQYF.

The J gene is TRBJ2-5, the V gene TRBV11-3, with D hard to call. Deletions cut 7 bases from V and 0 bases from J, with 6 bases between. Germline loops: CDR1 SGHNT, CDR2 YENEEA. This CDR3 is built from 12 residues. CDR3 nucleotide sequence: TGTGCCAGCACCGGGTACCAAGAGACCCAGTACTTC. Translated: CASTGYQETQYF.

V and J are TRBV6-6 and TRBJ1-5; D unresolved. From germline, CDR1 is MNHNY and CDR2 SVGAGI (reference sequence). The CDR3 is 14 residues long. Trimming took off 7 bases at V and 7 bases at J, with 17 bases between the two ends. Written as DNA, the CDR3 is TGTGCCAGCAACCCCGGCTCGGGGAACCAGCCCCAGCATTTT. Its translation: CASNPGSGNQPQHF.

V is TRBV18 and J is TRBJ1-6, with 7 bases matching TRBD1. Germline V gene lookup returns CDR1 KGHSH and CDR2 LQKENI. The CDR3 has 18 amino acids. V lost 3 bases, J lost 0 bases, and 8 bases stayed unmatched. The CDR3 DNA reads TGTGCCAGCTCACCCCGGGGGACAGCAAGCTCCTATAATTCACCCCTCCACTTT. Amino acid sequence: CASSPRGTASSYNSPLHF.

This clone was counted between two and nine times. The rearrangement joins TRBV10-1 to TRBJ2-7; 11 bases align to TRBD2. This CDR3 contains 14 residues. Germline CDR1 and CDR2: WNHNN and SYGVQD (reference sequence). Losses at the gene ends were 4 bases for V and 3 bases for J; bases not matched to a gene: 2. CDR3 sequence: CASSAGTSGYEQYF. CDR3 nucleotides: TGCGCCAGCAGTGCGGGGACTAGCGGCTACGAGCAGTACTTC.

This clone has just one count. The rearrangement joins TRBV11-3 to TRBJ2-3; D possibly corresponds to TRBD2 (5 bases). Germline-derived CDR1 and CDR2 are SGHNT and YENEEA. The V and J ends lost 1 base and 2 bases respectively, with 10 bases between them. The CDR3 has 15 amino acids. CDR3 DNA: TGTGCCAGCAGCTTAGGGCGGACTGACACAGATACGCAGTATTTT. This translates into CASSLGRTDTDTQYF.

CDR3 nucleotides: TGTGCCAGCCTCGGGGTTCGGTCACCCCTCCACTTT. Its translation is CASLGVRSPLHF. The chain carries TRBV21-1 and TRBJ1-6. TRBV21-1 is described as a pseudogene. This CDR3 has 12 residues.

The V gene is TRBV19, the J gene TRBJ1-2; 10 bases agree with TRBD1. The CDR3 is 13 amino acids. Germline CDR1 is LNHDA and CDR2 is SQIVND (reference sequence). The trim removed 3 bases at V and 8 bases at J, leaving 3 bases unmatched. The CDR3 DNA follows: TGTGCCAGTAGTATGGGGACAGGGGAGGGCTACACCTTC. Its translation is CASSMGTGEGYTF.

V usage is TRBV24-1 and J usage is TRBJ1-5; 9 nucleotides align to TRBD1. CDR1 is KGHDR and CDR2 is SFDVKD in the germline V gene. CDR3 size: 16 residues. V lost 4 bases, J lost 3 bases, and 6 bases stayed unmatched. The CDR3 reads CATSDSGQGFNQPQHF. The CDR3 DNA is TGTGCCACCAGTGACTCGGGACAGGGATTCAATCAGCCCCAGCATTTT.

This chain joins TRBV9 and TRBJ1-2; D may be TRBD1 (6 bases). The CDR3 is 14 amino acids. Germline V gene data show CDR1 as SGDLS and CDR2 as YYNGEE. V was cut by 4 bases and J by 6 bases, with 16 bases left in between. The CDR3 nucleotides are TGTGCCAGCAGCCACCGGGACACCAACCATGGCTACACCTTC. This sequence encodes CASSHRDTNHGYTF. Variable domain in full (rest from reference TRBV9 and TRBJ1-2): DSGVTQTPKHLITATGQRVTLRCSPRSGDLSVYWYQQSLDQGLQFLIQYYNGEERAKGNILERFSAQQFPDLHSELNLSSLELGDSALYFCASSHRDTNHGYTFGSGTRLTVV.

The chain carries TRBV5-1 and TRBJ1-2, with a possible D match to TRBD1 (5 bases). Germline CDR1 reads SGHRS; CDR2 reads YFSETQ. The CDR3 length is 14 residues. Trimming removed 0 bases from V and 4 bases from J, with 10 bases in between. In DNA form, the CDR3 reads TGCGCCAGCAGCTTGGACGTAACAGGCTATGGCTACACCTTC. Residues: CASSLDVTGYGYTF.

This chain connects TRBV24-1 to TRBJ2-7; TRBD2 matches at 15 bases. The length of the CDR3 is 18 residues. In germline, CDR1 is KGHDR, CDR2 SFDVKD. Trimming took 3 bases from V and 0 from J; bases not matched to a gene: 5. In DNA, the CDR3 is TGTGCCACCAGTGATGATACGGGACTAGCGGGAGGCTCCTACGAGCAGTACGTC. Translating it yields CATSDDTGLAGGSYEQYV.

The rearrangement joins TRBV7-2 to TRBJ1-6; TRBD1 matches at 7 bases. The CDR3 has 14 amino acids. Germline values: CDR1 SGHTA, CDR2 FQGNSA. J lost 11 bases, V lost 6 bases, and 10 bases had no gene match. CDR3 in amino acids: CASRPGGGLAPLHF. The CDR3 region has the DNA TGTGCCAGCAGGCCAGGGGGTGGCCTGGCACCCCTCCACTTT.